This TCR beta chain was sequenced in a study of CD4 T cells in relation to SARS-CoV-2 and coronaviruses. Whole-study context: PBMCs were cultured with antigen for less than twelve days before TCR beta sequencing. Controls used an HIV-1 Nef peptide pool or no peptide. Findings of the study overall: About 65% of donors had memory CD4+ clonotypes crossrecognizing SARS-CoV-2 and common cold coronavirus spike.

On this clone itself: Its antigen is still unknown.

Unexposed donor CD4+ T cells date from about 2011-2018, before the COVID-19 pandemic. CD4+ T cells were isolated from the cells after about nine days of culture. Cells permitting, SARS-CoV-2 S/N and four cold-coronavirus spikes were tested on unexposed-donor CD4+ T cells. Per germline, CDR1 SGHTA and CDR2 FQGNSA. Trimming left V 7 bases short and J 10 bases short, with 19 bases between. The CDR3 loop spans 14 amino acids. Clones were sequenced by immunoSEQ multiplex PCR, and TCRdb holds only the in-frame ones, with some missing. Of about 31,000 clones listed, more than 70% were seen once; the top ten hold around an eighth.

This clonotype was obtained from a human donor in good health. The V call is TRBV7-2, the J call TRBJ1-4; D uncertain. Sample: CD4+ T cells from PBMCs, cultured in vitro. The CDR3 reads CASNPGPREGKLFF. The DNA of the CDR3 is TGTGCCAGCAACCCCGGGCCAAGGGAGGGAAAACTGTTTTTT.